This T cell receptor beta chain was identified during a study of blood T cell repertoires in COVID-19. Background on the study: COVID-19 samples collected from the United States, Italy and Spain covered acute and convalescent phases. The cDNA or gDNA used as material had been derived from T cells, B-cell-depleted T cells, or PBMCs.

Patients at the Seattle site were enrolled during active infection and followed longitudinally. Trimming removed 0 bases from V and 0 bases from J; junction bases left unmatched: 10. The CDR3 is 19 residues long. The germline V gene has CDR1 KGHSH and CDR2 LQKENI. Data came from immunoSEQ multiplex PCR; TCRdb stores just in-frame clones and leaves some out. Found here are over 200,000 clones, about 83% of them singletons; the top ten hold around 1.3%. This clonotype originated in a woman in her twenties or thirties with COVID-19, enrolled during active disease. This rearrangement joins TRBV18 to TRBJ2-1; 8 nucleotides match TRBD2. The sequenced sample consisted of peripheral blood. CDR3 loop: CASSPPRVAGRRSYNEQFF. Here the CDR3 DNA reads TGTGCCAGCTCACCACCGAGAGTAGCGGGGCGCCGCTCCTACAATGAGCAGTTCTTC. Full variable domain (remainder filled in from reference TRBV18 and TRBJ2-1): NAGVMQNPRHLVRRRGQEARLRCSPMKGHSHVYWYRQLPEEGLKFMVYLQKENIIDESGMPKERFSAEFPKEGPSILRIQQVVRGDSAAYFCASSPPRVAGRRSYNEQFFGPGTRLTVL.